This record covers a single T cell receptor (beta chain). Its antigen is not identified. With molecular barcodes, quantitative 5'-RACE was used to make the TCR beta libraries. A single record per CDR3 protein comes from TCRdb applying MiXCR to the 5' RACE reads. The table lists some 130,000 distinct CDR3 sequences, more than 9.5% of them singletons. The germline gives CDR1 MGHRA, CDR2 YSYEKL. With 5 bases removed from V and 2 bases from J, the gap between germline ends came to 15 bases. This CDR3 is 15 amino acids long. The sample is drawn from a study of CD8 T cells in ankylosing spondylitis. Overall study results and limits: A TCR beta motif made of roughly eight highly homologous variants seemed typical of ankylosing spondylitis blood. It was reported that disease-linked clones were significantly enriched in matched ankylosing spondylitis synovial fluid. Both synovial fluid and blood in reactive arthritis had previously been reported to carry some motif variants.

The receptor comes from a female donor with ankylosing spondylitis or in good health (not recorded which). Specimen: blood, either unsorted or a sorted T cell fraction (not recorded which). The genes are TRBV4-1 and TRBJ2-5; D is unresolved. Here the CDR3 reads CASSRMQVLQETQYF. DNA of the CDR3: TGCGCCAGCAGCAGAATGCAAGTGCTACAAGAGACCCAGTACTTC.